This T cell receptor (beta chain) was found in a study of blood T cell repertoires in COVID-19. TCRdb keeps only in-frame clones here, not all; method: immunoSEQ multiplex PCR. The data contain some 260,000 clones, about 87% of them singletons. From germline, CDR1 is SGDLS and CDR2 YYNGEE. The CDR3 runs 15 residues. V was pared by 0 bases and J by 7 bases, with 17 bases between. The TCR sequence derives from an older woman with COVID-19, enrolled during active disease. The sequenced sample was peripheral blood. The chain uses TRBV9 and TRBJ2-7; D might be TRBD1 (5 bases). CDR3 in amino acids: CASSVDGTGTGEQYF. CDR3 coding DNA: TGTGCCAGCAGCGTAGACGGAACAGGCACTGGGGAGCAGTACTTC.